Listed below are T cell receptor beta chains from one sample, sequenced in a study of cytomegalovirus exposure and HLA in healthy donors. Profiled with immunoSEQ multiplex PCR; TCRdb holds only in-frame clones, not every one. The profile shows about 120,000 clones, 65% to 90% of them singletons. Sequencing was done on a sample of PBMCs. Receptors were obtained from a woman aged 25-40 years in good health and CMV-seronegative. The CDR3 runs from the conserved cysteine through the conserved F or W. A D gene is named only where the DNA matches it firmly. A row's size may be missing; if present it is once, few, many or a size class.

V gene	D gene	clone size	J gene	CDR3 protein	CDR3 DNA
TRBV19	TRBD1	-	TRBJ2-7	CASSKGQGLSYEQYF	TGTGCCAGTAGTAAGGGACAGGGCCTATCCTACGAGCAGTACTTC
TRBV27	TRBD1	-	TRBJ1-5	CASRPDRGRLSNQPQHF	TGTGCCAGCAGACCGGACAGGGGGCGCCTGAGCAATCAGCCCCAGCATTTT
TRBV13	-	-	TRBJ2-2	CASSFSSVGNTGELFF	TGTGCCAGCAGCTTTTCAAGCGTAGGGAACACCGGGGAGCTGTTTTTT
TRBV4-2	TRBD2	-	TRBJ2-2	CASGGLVSVADTGELFF	TGTGCCAGCGGCGGACTAGTTTCAGTAGCGGACACCGGGGAGCTGTTTTTT
TRBV28	TRBD1	-	TRBJ2-3	CASSSIQGPDTQYF	TGTGCCAGCAGCTCTATACAGGGGCCAGATACGCAGTATTTT
TRBV6-5	TRBD2	few	TRBJ2-7	CASSPYGRAYEQYF	TGTGCCAGCTCTCCCTACGGGAGGGCCTACGAGCAGTACTTC
TRBV5-1	TRBD2	-	TRBJ2-7	CASSSGGGVYEQYF	TGCGCCAGCAGCTCCGGGGGAGGGGTGTACGAGCAGTACTTC
TRBV19	TRBD1	once	TRBJ2-5	CASSIEDGRDRETQYF	TGTGCCAGTAGTATAGAGGACGGGCGGGACAGGGAGACCCAGTACTTC
TRBV5-1	-	-	TRBJ2-7	CASSWDTYEQYF	TGCGCCAGCAGCTGGGACACCTACGAGCAGTACTTC
TRBV11-2	-	-	TRBJ2-7	CASSQSRLYEQYF	TGTGCCAGCAGCCAATCTAGATTGTACGAGCAGTACTTC
TRBV25-1	-	few	TRBJ2-2	CASSAARDGELFF	TGTGCCAGCAGTGCTGCCCGGGACGGGGAGCTGTTTTTT
TRBV14	TRBD2	-	TRBJ2-5	CASSHRRKPGLAGIRETQYF	TGTGCCAGCAGCCATCGACGGAAACCTGGACTAGCGGGAATCCGGGAGACCCAGTACTTC
TRBV7-2	TRBD1	-	TRBJ1-5	CASSLTGQGATAQPQHF	TGTGCCAGCAGCTTAACCGGACAGGGGGCGACAGCTCAGCCCCAGCATTTT
TRBV15	-	-	TRBJ2-5	CATSRDLGGEETQYF	TGTGCCACCAGCAGAGATCTCGGAGGGGAAGAGACCCAGTACTTC
TRBV10-3	-	-	TRBJ1-5	CAITQGAGQPQHF	TGTGCCATCACCCAGGGAGCGGGACAGCCCCAGCATTTT